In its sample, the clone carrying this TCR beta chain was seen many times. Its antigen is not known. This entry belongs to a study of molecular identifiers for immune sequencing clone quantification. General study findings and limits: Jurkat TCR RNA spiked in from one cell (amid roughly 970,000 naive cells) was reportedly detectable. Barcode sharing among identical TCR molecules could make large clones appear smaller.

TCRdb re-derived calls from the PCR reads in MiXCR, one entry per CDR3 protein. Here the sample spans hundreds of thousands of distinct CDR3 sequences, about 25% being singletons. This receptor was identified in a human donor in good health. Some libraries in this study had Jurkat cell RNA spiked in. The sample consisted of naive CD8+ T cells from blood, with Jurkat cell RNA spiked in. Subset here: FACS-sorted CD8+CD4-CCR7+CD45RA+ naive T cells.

CDR3 protein: CASSVRSDGGIYEQYF. The CDR3 region has the DNA TGTGCCAGCAGTGTGAGGTCTGACGGAGGAATATACGAGCAGTACTTC. The V and J genes are TRBV6-1 and TRBJ2-7; D may be TRBD2 (5 bases). Germline V gene data show CDR1 as MNHNS and CDR2 as SASEGT. There are 16 residues in the CDR3. Trimming took off 4 bases at V and 4 bases at J, with 20 bases between the two ends.